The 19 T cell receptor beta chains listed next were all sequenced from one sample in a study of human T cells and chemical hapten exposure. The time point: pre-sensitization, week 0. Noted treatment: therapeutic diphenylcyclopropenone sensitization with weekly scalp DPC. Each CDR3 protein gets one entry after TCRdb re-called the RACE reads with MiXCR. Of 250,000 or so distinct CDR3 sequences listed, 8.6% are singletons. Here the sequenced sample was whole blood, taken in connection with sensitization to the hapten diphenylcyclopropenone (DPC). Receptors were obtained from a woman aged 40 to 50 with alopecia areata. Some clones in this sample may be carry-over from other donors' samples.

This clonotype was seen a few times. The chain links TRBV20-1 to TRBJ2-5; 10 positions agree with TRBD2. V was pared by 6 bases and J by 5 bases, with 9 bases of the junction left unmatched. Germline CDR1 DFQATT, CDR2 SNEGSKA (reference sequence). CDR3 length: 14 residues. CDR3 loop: CSALLAGVFETQYF. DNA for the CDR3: TGCAGTGCCCTTCTAGCGGGAGTATTCGAGACCCAGTACTTC.

The CDR3 region has the DNA TGTGCCAGCAGCTTGAACGCAGGGGGCTCATCTAATGAAAAACTGTTTTTT. Its translation: CASSLNAGGSSNEKLFF. V gene TRBV7-6 combines with J gene TRBJ1-4; TRBD1 agrees at 8 bases. The CDR3 has 17 amino acids. Germline values: CDR1 SGHVS, CDR2 FNYEAQ. V lost 3 bases and J lost 3; bases outside the gene matches: 9.

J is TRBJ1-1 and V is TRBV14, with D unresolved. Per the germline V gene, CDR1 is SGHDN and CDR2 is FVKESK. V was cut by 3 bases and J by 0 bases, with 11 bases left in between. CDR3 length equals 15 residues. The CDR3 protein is CASSQYTALNTEAFF. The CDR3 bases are TGTGCCAGCAGCCAGTACACCGCTCTGAACACTGAAGCTTTCTTT.

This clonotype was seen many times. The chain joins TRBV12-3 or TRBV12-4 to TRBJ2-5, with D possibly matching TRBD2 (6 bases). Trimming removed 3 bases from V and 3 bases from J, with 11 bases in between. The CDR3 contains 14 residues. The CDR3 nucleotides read TGTGCCAGCAGTTTGGGACTTTTTGAAGAGACCCAGTACTTC. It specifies CASSLGLFEETQYF.

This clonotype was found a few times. The CDR3 region is CASSRTSGMDTQYF. DNA for the CDR3: TGCGCCAGCAGTCGGACTAGCGGGATGGATACGCAGTATTTT. The rearrangement uses TRBV10-2 and TRBJ2-3; 12 bases match TRBD2. This CDR3 is built from 14 residues. V dropped 5 bases and J dropped 6; count of bases not matched to a gene: 3. Germline V gene lookup returns CDR1 WSHSY and CDR2 SAAADI.

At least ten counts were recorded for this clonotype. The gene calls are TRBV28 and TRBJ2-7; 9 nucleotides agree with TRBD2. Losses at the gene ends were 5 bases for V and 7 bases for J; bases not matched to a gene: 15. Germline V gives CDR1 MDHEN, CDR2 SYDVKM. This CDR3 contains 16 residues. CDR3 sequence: CASSRQPGLAPQEQYF. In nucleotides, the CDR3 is TGTGCCAGCAGTCGACAACCGGGACTAGCTCCCCAAGAGCAGTACTTC.

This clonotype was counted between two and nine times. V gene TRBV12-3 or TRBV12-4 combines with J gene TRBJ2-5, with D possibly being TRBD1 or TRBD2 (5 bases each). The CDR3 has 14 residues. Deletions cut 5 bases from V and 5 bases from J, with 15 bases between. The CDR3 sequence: CASSLGTAKETQYF. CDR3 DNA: TGTGCCAGCAGTCTCGGGACGGCCAAGGAGACCCAGTACTTC.

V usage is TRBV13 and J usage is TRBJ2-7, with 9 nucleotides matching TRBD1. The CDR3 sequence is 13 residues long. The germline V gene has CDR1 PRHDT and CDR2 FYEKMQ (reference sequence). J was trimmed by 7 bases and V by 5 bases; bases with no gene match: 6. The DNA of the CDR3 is TGTGCCAGCAGCGCCGGGACAGGGTATGAGCAGTACTTC. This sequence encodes CASSAGTGYEQYF.

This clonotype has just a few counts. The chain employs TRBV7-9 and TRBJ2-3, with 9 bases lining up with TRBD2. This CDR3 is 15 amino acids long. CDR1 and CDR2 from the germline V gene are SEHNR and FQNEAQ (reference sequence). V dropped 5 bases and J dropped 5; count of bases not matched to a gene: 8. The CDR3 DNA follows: TGTGCCAGCAGCCTGAATAGCGGGAGCGTAGATACGCAGTATTTT. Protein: CASSLNSGSVDTQYF.

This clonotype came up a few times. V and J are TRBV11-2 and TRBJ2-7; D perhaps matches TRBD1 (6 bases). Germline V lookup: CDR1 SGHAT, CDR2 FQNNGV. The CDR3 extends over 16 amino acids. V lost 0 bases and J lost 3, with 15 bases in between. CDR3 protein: CASSLDGTHRGYEQYF. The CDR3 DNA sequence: TGTGCCAGCAGCTTAGACGGGACACATAGGGGCTACGAGCAGTACTTC.

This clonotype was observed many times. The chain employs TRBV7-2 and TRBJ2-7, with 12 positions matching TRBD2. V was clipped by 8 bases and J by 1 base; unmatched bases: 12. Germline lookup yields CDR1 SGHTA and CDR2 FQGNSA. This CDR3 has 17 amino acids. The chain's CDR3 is CASLGSGTSGLSYEQYF. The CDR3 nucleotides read TGTGCCAGCCTCGGGTCCGGGACTAGCGGGTTATCCTACGAGCAGTACTTC.

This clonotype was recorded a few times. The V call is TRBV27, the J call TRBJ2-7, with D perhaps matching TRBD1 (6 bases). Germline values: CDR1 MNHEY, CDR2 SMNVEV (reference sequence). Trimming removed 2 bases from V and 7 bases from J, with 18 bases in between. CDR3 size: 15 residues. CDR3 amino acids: CASSLTFGGVGEQYF. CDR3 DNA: TGTGCCAGCAGTTTAACCTTTGGGGGCGTCGGGGAGCAGTACTTC.

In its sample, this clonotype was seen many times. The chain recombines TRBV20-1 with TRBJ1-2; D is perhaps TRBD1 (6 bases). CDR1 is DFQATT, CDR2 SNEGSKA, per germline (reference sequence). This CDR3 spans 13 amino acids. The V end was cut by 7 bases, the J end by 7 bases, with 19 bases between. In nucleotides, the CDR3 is TGCAGTGGAAGGGGGGAGTCCCTGGCTGGCTACACCTTC. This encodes CSGRGESLAGYTF.

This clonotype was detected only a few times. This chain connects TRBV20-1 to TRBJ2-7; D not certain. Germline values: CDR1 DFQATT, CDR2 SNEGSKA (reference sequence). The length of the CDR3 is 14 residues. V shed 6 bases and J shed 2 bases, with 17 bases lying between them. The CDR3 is CSAIRPGGAYEQYF. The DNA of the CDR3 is TGCAGTGCGATCCGCCCGGGCGGCGCCTACGAGCAGTACTTC.

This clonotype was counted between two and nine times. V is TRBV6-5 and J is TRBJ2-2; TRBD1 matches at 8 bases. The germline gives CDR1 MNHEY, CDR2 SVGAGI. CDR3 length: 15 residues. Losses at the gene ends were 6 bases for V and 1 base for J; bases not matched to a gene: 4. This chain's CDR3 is CASRRQGMNTGELFF. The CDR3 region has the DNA TGTGCCAGCAGGCGACAGGGGATGAACACCGGGGAGCTGTTTTTT.

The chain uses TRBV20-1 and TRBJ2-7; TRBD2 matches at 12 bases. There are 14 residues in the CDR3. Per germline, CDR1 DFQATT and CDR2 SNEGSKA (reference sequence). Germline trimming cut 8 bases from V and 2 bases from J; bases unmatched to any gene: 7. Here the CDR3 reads CSSGLAGLTYEQYF. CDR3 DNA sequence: TGCAGTTCCGGACTAGCGGGATTAACCTACGAGCAGTACTTC.

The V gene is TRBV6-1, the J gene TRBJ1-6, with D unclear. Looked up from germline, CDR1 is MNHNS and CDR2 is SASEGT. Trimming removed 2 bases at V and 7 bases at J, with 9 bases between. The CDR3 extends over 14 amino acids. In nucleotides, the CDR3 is TGTGCCAGCAGTGAATTGATTAGGAATTCACCCCTCCACTTT. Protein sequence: CASSELIRNSPLHF.

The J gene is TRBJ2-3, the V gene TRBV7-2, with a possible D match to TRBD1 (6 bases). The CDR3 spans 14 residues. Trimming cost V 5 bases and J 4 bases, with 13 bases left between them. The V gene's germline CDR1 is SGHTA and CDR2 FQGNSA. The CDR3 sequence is CASSTRGFSDTQYF. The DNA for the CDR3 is TGTGCCAGCAGCACCAGGGGTTTCTCAGATACGCAGTATTTT.

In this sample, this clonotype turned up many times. The CDR3 DNA reads as TGCAGTGCTAGAGATGTCCAGCGGGAGGCCAATGAGCAGTTCTTC. Translating gives CSARDVQREANEQFF. This sequence joins TRBV20-1 and TRBJ2-1, with 9 bases lining up with TRBD2. V trimming: 0 bases; J trimming: 6 bases; junction bases outside the gene matches: 6. Germline-derived CDR1 and CDR2 are DFQATT and SNEGSKA (reference sequence). This CDR3 is 15 amino acids long.